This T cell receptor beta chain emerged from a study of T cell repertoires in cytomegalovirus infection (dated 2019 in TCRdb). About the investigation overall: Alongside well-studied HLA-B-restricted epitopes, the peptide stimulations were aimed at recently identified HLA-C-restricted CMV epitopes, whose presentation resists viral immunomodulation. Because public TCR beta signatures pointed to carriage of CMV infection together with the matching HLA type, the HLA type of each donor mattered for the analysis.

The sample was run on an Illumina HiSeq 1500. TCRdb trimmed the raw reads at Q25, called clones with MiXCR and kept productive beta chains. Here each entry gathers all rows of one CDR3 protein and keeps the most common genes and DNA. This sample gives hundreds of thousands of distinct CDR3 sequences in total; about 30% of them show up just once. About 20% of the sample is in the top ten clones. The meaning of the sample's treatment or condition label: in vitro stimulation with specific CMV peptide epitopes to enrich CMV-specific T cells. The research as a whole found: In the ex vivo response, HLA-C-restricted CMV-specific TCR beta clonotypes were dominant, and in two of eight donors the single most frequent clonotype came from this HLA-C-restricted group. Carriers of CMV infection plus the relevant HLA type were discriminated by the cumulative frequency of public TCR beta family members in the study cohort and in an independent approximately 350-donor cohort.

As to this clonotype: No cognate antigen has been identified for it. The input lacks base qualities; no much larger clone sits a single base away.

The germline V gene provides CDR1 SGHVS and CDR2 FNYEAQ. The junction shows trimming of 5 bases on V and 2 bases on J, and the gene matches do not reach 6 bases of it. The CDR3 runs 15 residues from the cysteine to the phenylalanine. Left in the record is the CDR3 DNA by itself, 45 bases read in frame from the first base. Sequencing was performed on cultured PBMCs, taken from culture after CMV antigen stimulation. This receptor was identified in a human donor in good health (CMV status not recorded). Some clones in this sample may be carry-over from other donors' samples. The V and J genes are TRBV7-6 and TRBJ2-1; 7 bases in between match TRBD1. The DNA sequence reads TGTGCCAGCAGCCCAGGGGGATACACCTACAATGAGCAGTTCTTC. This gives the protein CASSPGGYTYNEQFF. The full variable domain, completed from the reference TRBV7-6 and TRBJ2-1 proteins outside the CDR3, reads GAGVSQSPRYKVTKRGQDVALRCDPISGHVSLYWYRQALGQGPEFLTYFNYEAQQDKSGLPNDRFSAERPEGSISTLTIQRTEQRDSAMYRCASSPGGYTYNEQFFGPGTRLTVL.